The T cell receptor beta chain under discussion was sequenced for a study of T cells in Graves' hyperthyroidism and ophthalmopathy. The CDR3 has 17 amino acids. Per germline, CDR1 PRHDT and CDR2 FYEKMQ (reference sequence). Comment on this clonotype: The antigen is undetermined. A much bigger clone sits one base away, suggesting this may be a read error.

TCR beta CDR3 regions were amplified from RNA transcripts. The HTBI primer set drove a first-round RT-PCR of the TCR CDR3. TCRdb reanalysed the multiplex PCR reads using MiXCR and keeps one entry per CDR3 protein. In the table there are around 250,000 distinct CDR3 sequences, roughly 15% of which are singletons. Points from the study as a whole: Stable hyperthyroidism and ophthalmopathy were separated using 13 V-J signatures.

Diagnosis rested on symptoms, serum thyroxine and TRAb, thyroid ultrasound, and orbital computed tomography. The J gene is TRBJ2-2, the V gene TRBV13; 9 nucleotides align to TRBD1. Sequencing used blood. The receptor comes from a woman between 40 and 55 years old with Graves' hyperthyroidism that later progressed to Graves' ophthalmopathy. CDR3 nucleotide sequence: TGTGCCAGCAGCTTAGAAAGGGGACAGGGTATCACCGGGGGGCTGTTTTTT. Translating it yields CASSLERGQGITGGLFF.